This passage covers 14 T cell receptor beta chains from one sample sequenced in a study of identical twins. TCRdb fed the 5' RACE reads into MiXCR, producing one record per CDR3 protein. The table shows some 500,000 distinct CDR3 sequences, with around 15% occurring only once. These sequences were also reported in another study, on yellow fever vaccine responses in identical twins.

The sequenced sample consisted of CD4+ T cells sorted from blood. The receptors come from a woman younger than 30 in good health.

This sequence joins TRBV6-1 and TRBJ2-1; 7 bases fit TRBD1. With V trimmed by 5 bases and J by 0 bases, 7 bases remained unmatched. The CDR3 covers 16 residues. CDR1 MNHNS and CDR2 SASEGT come from the germline V gene. The chain's CDR3 is CASSQGQLISYNEQFF. CDR3 in DNA: TGTGCCAGCAGTCAGGGACAGCTCATCTCCTACAATGAGCAGTTCTTC.

The V and J genes are TRBV30 and TRBJ1-1; tentative D call: TRBD1 (6 bases). The CDR3 contains 12 residues. From germline, CDR1 is GTSNPN and CDR2 SVGIG (reference sequence). Trimming took 0 bases from V and 9 from J, leaving 11 bases between them. The CDR3 sequence is CAWSVSGQKAFF. The CDR3 DNA reads TGTGCCTGGAGTGTAAGCGGACAGAAAGCTTTCTTT.

This clonotype was recorded at least ten times. The CDR3, as DNA: TGTGCAAGTCCCCCCTGGAGAGCCGTTAAACAAAACTATGGCTACACCTTC. This gives the protein CASPPWRAVKQNYGYTF. The chain carries TRBV12-2 and TRBJ1-2; TRBD1 was called by the table and not checked on the DNA. TRBV12-2 is shown as a pseudogene. The CDR3 runs to 17 residues.

This clonotype was recorded at least ten times. The CDR3 sequence: CSAFTLLAGSYNEQFF. CDR3 nucleotides: TGCAGTGCCTTCACACTTCTAGCAGGTTCCTACAATGAGCAGTTCTTC. The chain couples TRBV20-1 to TRBJ2-1; weak D call: TRBD2 (5 bases). This CDR3 contains 16 residues. Germline CDR1 and CDR2: DFQATT and SNEGSKA (reference sequence). Trimming removed 6 bases from V and 1 base from J, with 19 bases in between.

The V call is TRBV10-3, the J call TRBJ2-1; 10 nucleotides agree with TRBD1. Per the germline V gene, CDR1 is ENHRY and CDR2 is SYGVKD. V trimming: 7 bases; J trimming: 5 bases; junction bases outside the gene matches: 8. CDR3 length equals 15 residues. The CDR3 DNA follows: TGTGCCATCAACCCCGGGACAGGGGTTAACAATGAGCAGTTCTTC. Encoded protein: CAINPGTGVNNEQFF.

This clonotype was detected ten times or more. The V gene is TRBV9, the J gene TRBJ1-6, with D maybe TRBD1 (6 bases). Germline V CDR1 and CDR2: SGDLS, YYNGEE. CDR3 length: 14 residues. Deletions cut 4 bases from V and 12 bases from J, with 17 bases between. As DNA, the CDR3 is TGTGCCAGCAGCCCTTTATTGGACAGCCGACCCCTCCACTTT. It yields the protein CASSPLLDSRPLHF.

This chain links TRBV5-1 with TRBJ2-1, with a possible D match to TRBD1 (8 bases). Per germline, CDR1 SGHRS and CDR2 YFSETQ. The CDR3 runs to 16 residues. V gave up 2 bases and J gave up 6 bases, with 18 bases separating them. Here the CDR3 DNA reads TGCGCCAGCAGCTTTCCCCAGGGGGCGGGGGCCAATGAGCAGTTCTTC. Translation gives CASSFPQGAGANEQFF.

The genes are TRBV12-3 or TRBV12-4 and TRBJ1-3; 11 bases agree with TRBD1. The CDR3 runs to 14 residues. Trimming took 6 bases from V and 8 from J; bases not matched to a gene: 6. CDR3 sequence (DNA): TGTGCCAGCAGCCAAGGACAGGGGGCTTACACCATATATTTT. Amino acid sequence: CASSQGQGAYTIYF.

In this sample, this clonotype turned up a few times. This rearrangement joins TRBV5-4 to TRBJ2-3; 11 bases align to TRBD2. The germline V gene encodes CDR1 SGHNT and CDR2 YYREEE (reference sequence). The length of the CDR3 is 16 residues. V trimming: 5 bases; J trimming: 3 bases; junction bases outside the gene matches: 8. CDR3: CASRGSGTSGTDTQYF. DNA of the CDR3: TGTGCCAGCAGGGGATCCGGGACTAGCGGAACAGATACGCAGTATTTT.

This CDR3 is CASSLGASFRGKVGYEQYF. The DNA for the CDR3 is TGCGCCAGCAGCTTGGGGGCTTCGTTTCGGGGGAAAGTAGGCTACGAGCAGTACTTC. The V and J genes are TRBV5-1 and TRBJ2-7; tentative D call: TRBD2 (6 bases). The CDR3 extends over 19 amino acids. Germline values: CDR1 SGHRS, CDR2 YFSETQ. V lost 0 bases, J lost 3 bases, and 25 bases lay in between.

This CDR3 is CATSDPGPQNNNEQFF. DNA for the CDR3: TGTGCCACCAGTGACCCGGGACCACAAAACAACAATGAGCAGTTCTTC. The V gene is TRBV24-1, the J gene TRBJ2-1; D possibly uses TRBD1 or TRBD2 (5 bases each). Germline CDR1 is KGHDR and CDR2 is SFDVKD. The CDR3 runs 16 residues. Trimming stripped 4 bases from V and 5 bases from J, with 17 bases between.

V gene TRBV20-1 combines with J gene TRBJ2-3; no firm D call. The germline V and J ends were trimmed by 4 bases and 6 bases, with 11 bases remaining between them. CDR3 length: 12 amino acids. Per germline, CDR1 DFQATT and CDR2 SNEGSKA (reference sequence). The CDR3 sequence: CSAIGLGDTQYF. Written as DNA, the CDR3 is TGCAGTGCTATCGGGTTGGGGGATACGCAGTATTTT.

The chain links TRBV20-1 to TRBJ2-3; D is unclear. V lost 1 base and J 3 bases, leaving 11 bases between the germline ends. CDR3 size: 14 residues. Germline V gene data show CDR1 as DFQATT and CDR2 as SNEGSKA (reference sequence). The chain's CDR3 is CSARGNTETDTQYF. Here the CDR3 DNA reads TGCAGTGCTAGAGGCAACACTGAAACAGATACGCAGTATTTT.

The chain is built from TRBV4-2 and TRBJ2-1; TRBD2 is a possible D gene (6 bases). The CDR3 runs to 20 residues. Per germline, CDR1 LGHNA and CDR2 YNFKEQ. The V and J ends lost 1 base and 0 bases respectively, with 22 bases between them. The DNA of the CDR3 is TGTGCCAGCAGCCAAGGGCTGGGACTGGCGGGTCCTAGCTCCTACAATGAGCAGTTCTTC. It specifies CASSQGLGLAGPSSYNEQFF.